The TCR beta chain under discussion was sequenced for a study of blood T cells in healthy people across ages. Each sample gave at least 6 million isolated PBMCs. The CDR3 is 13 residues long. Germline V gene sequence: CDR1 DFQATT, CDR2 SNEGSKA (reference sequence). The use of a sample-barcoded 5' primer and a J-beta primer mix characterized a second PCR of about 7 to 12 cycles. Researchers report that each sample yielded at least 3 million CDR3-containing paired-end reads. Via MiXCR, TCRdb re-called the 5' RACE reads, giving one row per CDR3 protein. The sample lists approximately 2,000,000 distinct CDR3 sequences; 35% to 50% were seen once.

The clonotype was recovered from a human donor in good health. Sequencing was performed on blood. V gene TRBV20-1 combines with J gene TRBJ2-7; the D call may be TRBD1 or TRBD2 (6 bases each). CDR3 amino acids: CSNRGPSSYEQYF. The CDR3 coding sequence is TGCAGCAATCGGGGGCCAAGCTCCTACGAGCAGTACTTC.